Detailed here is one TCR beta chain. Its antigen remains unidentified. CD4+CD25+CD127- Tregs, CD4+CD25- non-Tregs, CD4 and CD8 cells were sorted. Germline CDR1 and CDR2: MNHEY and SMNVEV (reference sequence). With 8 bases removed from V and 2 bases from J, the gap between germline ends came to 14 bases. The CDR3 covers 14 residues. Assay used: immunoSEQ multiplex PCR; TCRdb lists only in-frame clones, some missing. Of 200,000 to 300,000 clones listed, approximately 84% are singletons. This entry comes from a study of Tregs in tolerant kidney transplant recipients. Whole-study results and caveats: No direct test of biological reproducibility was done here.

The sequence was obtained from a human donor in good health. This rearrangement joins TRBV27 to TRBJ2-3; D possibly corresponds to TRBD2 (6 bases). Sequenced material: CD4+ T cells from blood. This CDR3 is CASRGGVNTDTQYF. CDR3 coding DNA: TGTGCCAGCCGAGGCGGGGTGAACACAGATACGCAGTATTTT.